This TCR beta chain was sequenced during a study of T cells in Graves' hyperthyroidism and ophthalmopathy. The germline gives CDR1 SGDLS, CDR2 YYNGEE. This CDR3 contains 15 residues. J lost 2 bases, V lost 2 bases, and 3 bases had no gene match. Amplification targeted TCR beta CDR3 regions from RNA transcripts. First-round RT-PCR of the TCR CDR3 relied on the HTBI primer set. From the multiplex PCR reads, TCRdb called clonotypes with MiXCR, one entry per CDR3 protein. In the table there are fewer than 650,000 distinct CDR3 sequences, approximately 15% of which are singletons. The study's findings and limits: Ophthalmopathy stood apart from stable hyperthyroidism in a 13 V-J model. The majority of expanded thyroid clonotypes above 0.001 also appeared in blood.

The study left out patients who had uncontrolled infection, other autoimmune disease, pregnancy or lactation. Used for diagnoses were clinical symptoms, serum thyroxine and TRAb, thyroid ultrasound and orbital computed tomography. This clonotype was observed many times. Its target is unknown. Source material: blood. This clonotype was obtained from a woman aged 40 to 49 with Graves' ophthalmopathy. V is TRBV9 and J is TRBJ2-5; TRBD2 agrees at 10 bases. The CDR3 protein is CASSVGLATQETQYF. The CDR3 DNA reads TGTGCCAGCAGCGTGGGACTAGCGACACAAGAGACCCAGTACTTC.